This T cell receptor (beta chain) is from a study of glioma-infiltrating T cells after dendritic cell vaccination (dated by TCRdb to 2016 to 2017). For the study in its entirety: A cohort of roughly 15 glioblastoma patients from Phase I and II dendritic cell vaccination trials was included, of whom 9 were newly diagnosed and 6 had recurrent disease. Patients received autologous tumor lysate-pulsed dendritic cell vaccination between about 2003 and 2012. The vaccine was prepared from monocyte-derived dendritic cells that were cultured for under 8 days with IL-4 and GM-CSF and then pulsed overnight with autologous tumor lysate. Each patient was given three intradermal dendritic cell vaccine injections, spaced two weeks apart, in the arm below the axilla. Deep sequencing of TCR beta CDR3 regions was used to quantify tumor-infiltrating lymphocyte content and compare tumor and blood repertoires in dendritic cell-vaccinated glioblastoma patients. TCR sequencing metrics, including TIL content and tumor-blood repertoire overlap, were correlated with survival after dendritic cell vaccination.

The investigation overall reported the following: Higher estimated pretreatment TIL content predicted longer time to progression and overall survival after dendritic cell vaccination. The three-group TCR overlap response model was described as speculative and requiring prospective validation. The cohort was small and heterogeneous, and full blood and tumor sets were available for few patients, with initial-recurrent tumor pairs available for even fewer patients. No direct relationship between TCR clonality and survival was found, suggesting that a diverse polyclonal response may matter.

Using the immunoSEQ assay, TCRB CDR3 regions were amplified from 2 to 2.5 micrograms of genomic DNA, or from all available DNA when less than that was on hand. The multiplex PCR relied on 60 forward primers for TCR V beta segments and 13 reverse primers for J beta segments. To estimate the number of reads per starting template, synthetic control templates were added to each sample at limiting dilution. The Illumina HiSeq System generated sequencing reads of 87 bp. Per the authors' processing: PCR and sequencing errors were removed by a nearest neighbor algorithm that merged closely related sequences. TCR overlap was measured as the percentage of unique tumor TCR beta sequences also present in the same patient's peripheral blood. TCRdb holds this immuneACCESS table with in-frame rearrangements only. Some clones are missing; in checked studies, unresolved V genes explain under half, and the rest has no known cause. V and J calls and clone size are copied from that table; D and trimming were computed from the DNA. This sample has 85,000 to 100,000 clones in its table, and less than 90% of those were observed once. The biggest ten clones account for about 5.7% of the sample.

Read against the paper, the sample's time point label means: after dendritic cell vaccination, including at tumor progression/relapse. To be selected, patients needed enough residual fresh-frozen tumor tissue and more than two years of available survival data. Molecular status otherwise varied across the glioblastoma patients, but none of them carried an isocitrate dehydrogenase mutation. PBMC collection took place before vaccination, two weeks after the third vaccination, and at tumor progression if progression occurred. The Qiagen DNeasy Blood extraction Kit was used to extract genomic DNA. Of note for this clone: The antigen it recognizes is unknown. No base quality values were provided; no much bigger clone lies one nucleotide off.

Germline trimming amounts to 0 bases on V and 2 bases on J, with 5 as the count of junction bases outside the gene matches. As encoded in the germline V gene, CDR1 is SGHRS while CDR2 is YFSETQ. Counted from cysteine to phenylalanine, this CDR3 has 16 amino acids. Of all the DNA, just the CDR3 is kept, 48 bases in frame from base 1. The material sequenced was blood, taken after dendritic cell vaccination. The clonotype was recovered from a human donor with glioblastoma. Here the chain combines TRBV5-1 and TRBJ2-5, with 9 junctional bases fitting TRBD1. The encoded CDR3 is CASSLGGQGLQETQYF. Read as DNA, the sequence is TGCGCCAGCAGCTTGGGGGGACAGGGCCTTCAAGAGACCCAGTACTTC. Reference TRBV5-1 and TRBJ2-5 genes cover what lies past the CDR3, so the full variable domain is KAGVTQTPRYLIKTRGQQVTLSCSPISGHRSVSWYQQTPGQGLQFLFEYFSETQRNKGNFPGRFSGRQFSNSRSEMNVSTLELGDSALYLCASSLGGQGLQETQYFGPGTRLLVL.